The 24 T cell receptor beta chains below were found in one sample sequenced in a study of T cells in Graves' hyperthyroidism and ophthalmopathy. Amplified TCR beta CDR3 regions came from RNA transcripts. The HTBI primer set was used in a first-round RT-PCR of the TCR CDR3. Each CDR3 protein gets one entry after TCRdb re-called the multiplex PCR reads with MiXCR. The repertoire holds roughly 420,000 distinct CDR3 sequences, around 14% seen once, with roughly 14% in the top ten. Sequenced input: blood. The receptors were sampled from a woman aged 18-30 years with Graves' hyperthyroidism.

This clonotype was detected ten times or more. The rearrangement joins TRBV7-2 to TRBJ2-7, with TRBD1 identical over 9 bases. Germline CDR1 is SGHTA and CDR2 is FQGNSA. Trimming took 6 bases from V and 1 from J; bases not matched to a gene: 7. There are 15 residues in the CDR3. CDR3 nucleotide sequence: TGTGCCAGCAGGCCGCCGGGACAGGGTTCCTACGAGCAGTACTTC. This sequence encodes CASRPPGQGSYEQYF.

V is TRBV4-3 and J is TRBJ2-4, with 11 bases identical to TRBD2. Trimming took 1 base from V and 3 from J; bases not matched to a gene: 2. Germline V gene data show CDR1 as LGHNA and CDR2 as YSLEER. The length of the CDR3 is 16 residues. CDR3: CASSQVTSGGKNIQYF. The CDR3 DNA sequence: TGCGCCAGCAGCCAAGTAACTAGCGGGGGCAAAAACATTCAGTACTTC.

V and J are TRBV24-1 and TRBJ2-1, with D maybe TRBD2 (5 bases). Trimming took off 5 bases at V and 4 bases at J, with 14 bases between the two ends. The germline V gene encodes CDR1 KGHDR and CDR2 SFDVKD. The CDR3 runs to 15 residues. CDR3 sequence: CATSGEVASYNEQFF. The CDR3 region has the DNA TGTGCCACCAGTGGTGAGGTAGCGTCATACAATGAGCAGTTCTTC.

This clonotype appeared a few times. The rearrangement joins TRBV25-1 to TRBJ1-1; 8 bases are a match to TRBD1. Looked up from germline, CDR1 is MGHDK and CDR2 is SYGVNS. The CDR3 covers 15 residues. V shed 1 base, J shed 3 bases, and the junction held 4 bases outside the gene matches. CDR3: CASSEFETGDTEAFF. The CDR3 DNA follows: TGTGCCAGCAGTGAATTCGAGACAGGGGACACTGAAGCTTTCTTT.

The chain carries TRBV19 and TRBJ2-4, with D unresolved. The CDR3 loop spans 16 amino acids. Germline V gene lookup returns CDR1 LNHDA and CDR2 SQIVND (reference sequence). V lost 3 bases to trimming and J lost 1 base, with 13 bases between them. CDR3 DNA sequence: TGTGCCAGTAGTATCCAACTTGGCAGTGCCAAAAACATTCAGTACTTC. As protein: CASSIQLGSAKNIQYF. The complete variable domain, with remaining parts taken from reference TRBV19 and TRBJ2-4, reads DGGITQSPKYLFRKEGQNVTLSCEQNLNHDAMYWYRQDPGQGLRLIYYSQIVNDFQKGDIAEGYSVSREKKESFPLTVTSAQKNPTAFYLCASSIQLGSAKNIQYFGAGTRLSVL.

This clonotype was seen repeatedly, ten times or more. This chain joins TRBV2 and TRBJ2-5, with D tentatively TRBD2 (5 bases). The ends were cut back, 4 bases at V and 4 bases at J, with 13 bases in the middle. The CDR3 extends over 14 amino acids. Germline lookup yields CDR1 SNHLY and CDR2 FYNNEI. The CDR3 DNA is TGTGCCAGCAGTGTAGAGGGTTCCCCAGAGACCCAGTACTTC. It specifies CASSVEGSPETQYF. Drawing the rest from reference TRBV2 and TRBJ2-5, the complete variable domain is EPEVTQTPSHQVTQMGQEVILRCVPISNHLYFYWYRQILGQKVEFLVSFYNNEISEKSEIFDDQFSVERPDGSNFTLKIRSTKLEDSAMYFCASSVEGSPETQYFGPGTRLLVL.

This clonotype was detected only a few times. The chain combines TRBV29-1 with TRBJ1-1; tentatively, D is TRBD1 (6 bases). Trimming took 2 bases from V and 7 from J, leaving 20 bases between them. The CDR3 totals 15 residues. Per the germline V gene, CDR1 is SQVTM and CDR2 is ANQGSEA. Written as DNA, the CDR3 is TGCAGCGTTGAAAAAAAAACGGGGGGCCCCAATGAAGCTTTCTTT. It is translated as CSVEKKTGGPNEAFF.

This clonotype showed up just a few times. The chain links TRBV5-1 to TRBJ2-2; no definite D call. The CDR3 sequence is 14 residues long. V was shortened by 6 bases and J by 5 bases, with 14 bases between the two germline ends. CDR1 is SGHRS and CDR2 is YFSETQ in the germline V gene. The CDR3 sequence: CASTIDRVTGELFF. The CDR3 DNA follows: TGCGCCAGCACCATCGACCGCGTGACCGGGGAGCTGTTTTTT.

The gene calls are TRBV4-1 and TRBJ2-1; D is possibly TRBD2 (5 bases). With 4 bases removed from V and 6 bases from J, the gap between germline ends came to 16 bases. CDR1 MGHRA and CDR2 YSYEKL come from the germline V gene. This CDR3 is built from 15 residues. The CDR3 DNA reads TGCGCCAGCAGCCTCGGACTGTCCTCTGGCAATGAGCAGTTCTTC. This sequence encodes CASSLGLSSGNEQFF.

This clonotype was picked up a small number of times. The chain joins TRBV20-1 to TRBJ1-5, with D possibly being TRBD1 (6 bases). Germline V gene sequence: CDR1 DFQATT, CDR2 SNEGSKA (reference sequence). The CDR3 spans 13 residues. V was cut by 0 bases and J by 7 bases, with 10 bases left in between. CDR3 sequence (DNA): TGCAGTGCTAGAGATCAGGGGAGGCAGCCCCAGCATTTT. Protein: CSARDQGRQPQHF.

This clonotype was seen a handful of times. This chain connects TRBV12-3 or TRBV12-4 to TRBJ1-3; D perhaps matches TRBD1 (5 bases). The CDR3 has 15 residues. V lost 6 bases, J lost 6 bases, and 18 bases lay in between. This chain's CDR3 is CASSFWGRSQNTIYF. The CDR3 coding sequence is TGTGCCAGCAGCTTCTGGGGACGGTCTCAAAACACCATATATTTT.

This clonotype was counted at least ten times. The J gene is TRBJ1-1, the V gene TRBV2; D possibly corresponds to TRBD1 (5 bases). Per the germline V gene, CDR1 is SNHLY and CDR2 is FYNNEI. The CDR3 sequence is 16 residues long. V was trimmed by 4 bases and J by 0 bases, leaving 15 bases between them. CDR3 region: CASSVDNGFVNTEAFF. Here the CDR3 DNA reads TGTGCCAGCAGTGTGGACAATGGGTTCGTGAACACTGAAGCTTTCTTT. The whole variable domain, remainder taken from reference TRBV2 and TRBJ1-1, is EPEVTQTPSHQVTQMGQEVILRCVPISNHLYFYWYRQILGQKVEFLVSFYNNEISEKSEIFDDQFSVERPDGSNFTLKIRSTKLEDSAMYFCASSVDNGFVNTEAFFGQGTRLTVV.

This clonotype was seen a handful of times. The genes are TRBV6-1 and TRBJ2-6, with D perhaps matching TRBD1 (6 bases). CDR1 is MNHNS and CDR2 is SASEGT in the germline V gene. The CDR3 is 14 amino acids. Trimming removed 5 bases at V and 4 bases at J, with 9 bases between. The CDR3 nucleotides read TGTGCCAGCAGTACAGGGTCCGGGGCCAACGTCCTGACTTTC. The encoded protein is CASSTGSGANVLTF.

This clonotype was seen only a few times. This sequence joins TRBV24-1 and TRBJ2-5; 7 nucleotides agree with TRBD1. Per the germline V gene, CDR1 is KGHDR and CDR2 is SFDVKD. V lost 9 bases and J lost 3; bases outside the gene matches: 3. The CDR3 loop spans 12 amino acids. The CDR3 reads CATSGTEETQYF. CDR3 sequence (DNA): TGTGCCACCTCCGGGACAGAAGAGACCCAGTACTTC.

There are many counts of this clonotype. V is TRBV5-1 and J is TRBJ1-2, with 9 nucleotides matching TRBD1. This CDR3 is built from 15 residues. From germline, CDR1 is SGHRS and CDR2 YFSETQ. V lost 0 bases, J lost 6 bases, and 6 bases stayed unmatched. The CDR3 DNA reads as TGCGCCAGCAGCTTGGTCTTGACAGGGGGAAATGGCTACACCTTC. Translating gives CASSLVLTGGNGYTF. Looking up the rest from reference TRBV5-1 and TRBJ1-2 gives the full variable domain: KAGVTQTPRYLIKTRGQQVTLSCSPISGHRSVSWYQQTPGQGLQFLFEYFSETQRNKGNFPGRFSGRQFSNSRSEMNVSTLELGDSALYLCASSLVLTGGNGYTFGSGTRLTVV.

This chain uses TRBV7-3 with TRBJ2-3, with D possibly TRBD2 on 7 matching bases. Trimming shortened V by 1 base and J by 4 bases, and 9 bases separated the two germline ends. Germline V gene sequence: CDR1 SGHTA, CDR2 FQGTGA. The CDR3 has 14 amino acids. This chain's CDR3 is CASSLREGADTQYF. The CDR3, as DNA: TGTGCCAGCAGCTTAAGGGAGGGGGCAGATACGCAGTATTTT.

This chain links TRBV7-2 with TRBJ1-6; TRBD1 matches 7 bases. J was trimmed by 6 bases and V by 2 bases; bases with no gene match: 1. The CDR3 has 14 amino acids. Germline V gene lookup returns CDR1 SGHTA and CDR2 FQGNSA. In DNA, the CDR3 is TGTGCCAGCAGCTTACCAGGGGGTAATTCACCCCTCCACTTT. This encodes CASSLPGGNSPLHF.

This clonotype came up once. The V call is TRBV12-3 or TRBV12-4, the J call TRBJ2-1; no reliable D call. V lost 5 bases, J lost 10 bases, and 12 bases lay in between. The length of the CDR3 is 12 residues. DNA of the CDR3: TGTGCCAGCAGTAACCGACCTGAAGAGCAGTTCTTC. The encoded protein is CASSNRPEEQFF.

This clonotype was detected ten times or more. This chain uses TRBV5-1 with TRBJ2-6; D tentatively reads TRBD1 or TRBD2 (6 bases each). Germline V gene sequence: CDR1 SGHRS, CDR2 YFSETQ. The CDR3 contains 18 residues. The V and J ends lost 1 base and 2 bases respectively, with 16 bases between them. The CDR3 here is CASSLRETGRPGANVLTF. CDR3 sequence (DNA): TGCGCCAGCAGCTTGAGGGAAACAGGGAGGCCTGGGGCCAACGTCCTGACTTTC.

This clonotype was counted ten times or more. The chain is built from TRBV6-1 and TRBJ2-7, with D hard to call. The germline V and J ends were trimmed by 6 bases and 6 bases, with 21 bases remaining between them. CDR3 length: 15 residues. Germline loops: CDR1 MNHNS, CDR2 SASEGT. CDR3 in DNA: TGTGCCAGCAGAAACACGGCAGGCCCCGCCAGCGAGCAGTACTTC. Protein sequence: CASRNTAGPASEQYF.

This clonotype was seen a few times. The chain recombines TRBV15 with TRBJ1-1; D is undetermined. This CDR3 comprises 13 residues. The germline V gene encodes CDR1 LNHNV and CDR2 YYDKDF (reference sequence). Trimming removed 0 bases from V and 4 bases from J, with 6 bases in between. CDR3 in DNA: TGTGCCACCAGCAGAGAAGGACTCACTGAAGCTTTCTTT. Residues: CATSREGLTEAFF.

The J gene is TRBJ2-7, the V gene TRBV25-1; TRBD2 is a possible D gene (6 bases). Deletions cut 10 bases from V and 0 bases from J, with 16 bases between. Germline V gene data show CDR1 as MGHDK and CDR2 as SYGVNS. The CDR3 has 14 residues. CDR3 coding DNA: TGTGCCACCCACCGGGACGGGAGCTCCTACGAGCAGTACTTC. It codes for CATHRDGSSYEQYF.

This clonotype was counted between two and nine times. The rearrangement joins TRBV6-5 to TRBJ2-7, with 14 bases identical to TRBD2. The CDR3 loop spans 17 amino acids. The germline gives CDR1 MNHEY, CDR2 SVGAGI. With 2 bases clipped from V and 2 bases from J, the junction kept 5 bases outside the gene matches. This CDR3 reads CASSYGLAGGRTYEQYF. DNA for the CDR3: TGTGCCAGCAGTTACGGACTAGCGGGGGGACGGACCTACGAGCAGTACTTC.

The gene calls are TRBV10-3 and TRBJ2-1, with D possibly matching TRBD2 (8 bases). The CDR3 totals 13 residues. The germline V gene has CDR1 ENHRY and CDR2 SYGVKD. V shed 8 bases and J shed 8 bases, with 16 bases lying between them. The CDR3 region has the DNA TGTGCCATCTATTCGGGAGGGGGCTATGAGCAGTTCTTC. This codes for CAIYSGGGYEQFF.